This TCR beta chain appears in the sequencing data of a study of blood T cell repertoires in COVID-19. The overall study: From the United States, Italy and Spain came samples of acute and convalescent COVID-19. PBMCs, B-cell-depleted T cells, or T cells were the source of the cDNA or gDNA that made up the material.

Many counts were recorded for this clone. Methods used by the authors: Estimation of nucleated cell counts relied on the amplification of reference gene primers. Using immunoSEQ multiplex PCR, the repertoire was profiled, and TCRdb retains in-frame clones only, with some absent. V and J calls and clone size are copied from that table; D and trimming were computed from the DNA. Here the sample spans approximately 72,000 clones, approximately 85% being singletons. The V end was cut by 0 bases, the J end by 0 bases, with 9 bases between. The CDR3 is 17 amino acids. Germline CDR1 LGHDT, CDR2 YNNKEL (reference sequence).

The specimen sequenced was peripheral blood. The chain recombines TRBV3-1 (or the pseudogene TRBV3-2) with TRBJ1-6, with D perhaps TRBD1 (5 bases). The sequence derives from a man aged 50-59 years with acute or convalescent COVID-19. The CDR3 DNA reads as TGTGCCAGCAGCCAAGATGCAGGGAACTCCTATAATTCACCCCTCCACTTT. Its translation is CASSQDAGNSYNSPLHF.